This TCR beta chain was observed in a study of read filtering for tumor transcriptome and immune sequencing. This clonotype was detected many times. This library used around 400 ng RNA and molecular barcoded adaptors spanning alpha/delta and beta/gamma chains. Using its own MiXCR run on the reads, TCRdb lists one record per CDR3 protein. The sample has 35,000 to 50,000 distinct CDR3 sequences; roughly 20% are singletons. Germline V lookup: CDR1 LNHDA, CDR2 SQIVND (reference sequence). The CDR3 covers 15 residues. Trimming removed 7 bases at V and 0 bases at J, with 16 bases between. Specimen: a population of CD138-negative cells sorted from bone marrow. The rearrangement links TRBV19 to TRBJ2-7, with D tentatively TRBD2 (6 bases). The sequence derives from a donor at least 40 years old with multiple myeloma. The CDR3 protein is CASTKSWGDSYEQYF. The CDR3 nucleotides are TGTGCCAGTACAAAATCTTGGGGGGACTCCTACGAGCAGTACTTC.